This TCR beta chain was profiled in a study of PD-1 blockade in classical Hodgkin lymphoma. This CDR3 spans 15 amino acids. Germline CDR1 and CDR2: MDHEN and SYDVKM. V lost 6 bases and J 0 bases, leaving 14 bases between the germline ends. This clone was counted a single time. Its antigen is still unknown. Time point: newly diagnosed, previously untreated cHL patient sample. Negative selection with magnetic separation was used to purify CD4+ T cells from thawed PBMCs. The protocol was immunoSEQ multiplex PCR, while the TCRdb copy is restricted to in-frame clones and leaves out a portion. The sample lists under 40,000 clones; 88% were seen once. Study-wide findings and caveats: According to reports, newly diagnosed patients had lower baseline TCR diversity than healthy donors, and relapsed/refractory patients had lower baseline TCR diversity still.

The chain joins TRBV28 to TRBJ1-2; no definite D call. Sequencing was done on a sample of CD4+ T cells from blood. The clonotype comes from a human donor with classical Hodgkin lymphoma. The CDR3 protein is CASSPPTSANYGYTF. Written as DNA, the CDR3 is TGTGCCAGCAGCCCCCCCACTTCCGCTAACTATGGCTACACCTTC.